This TCR beta chain was identified in a study of identical twins. Study-wide points: The abundant beta clonotypes from cord blood had fewer insertions, and memory repertoires had none of this. Partly confounded zero-insertion analyses could result from invariant MAIT and iNKT cells.

Of note for this clonotype: Its antigen is unknown.

TCRdb reanalysed the 5' RACE reads using MiXCR and keeps one entry per CDR3 protein. The data hold 500,000 to 600,000 distinct CDR3 sequences, with 20% to 25% observed a single time. CDR3 size: 12 residues. Per germline, CDR1 SGHRS and CDR2 YFSETQ. Between the trimmed V and J ends, which lost 4 bases and 8 bases, there was a span of 12 bases. These same records also appear under a second study, on T cells expressing NK-cell markers. From that report: One of eight sequenced donors was HCMV-seronegative; the other seven were seropositive.

This sequence originates from a woman aged 18-30 years in good health. The chain combines TRBV5-1 with TRBJ1-2; no clear D. The sequencing input was CD4+ T cells sorted from blood. In DNA form, the CDR3 reads TGCGCCAGCAGCCTATCAGTAGGAGGCTACACCTTC. Translation gives CASSLSVGGYTF. Complete variable domain (other parts from reference TRBV5-1 and TRBJ1-2): KAGVTQTPRYLIKTRGQQVTLSCSPISGHRSVSWYQQTPGQGLQFLFEYFSETQRNKGNFPGRFSGRQFSNSRSEMNVSTLELGDSALYLCASSLSVGGYTFGSGTRLTVV.